The 24 T cell receptor beta chains reported below all come from one sample, sequenced in a study of T cell responses to AZD1222 COVID-19 vaccine. Clones were read by immunoSEQ multiplex PCR, and TCRdb kept only the in-frame ones, dropping some. Found here are roughly 100,000 clones, roughly 86% of them singletons; the top ten hold around 9.6%. The source material was peripheral blood, sampled 28 days after the second AZD1222 dose. Source of these receptors: an adult who received the AZD1222 COVID-19 vaccine.

The V call is TRBV20-1, the J call TRBJ2-1; D is uncertain. Germline assignment: CDR1 DFQATT and CDR2 SNEGSKA (reference sequence). This CDR3 contains 11 residues. V gave up 0 bases and J gave up 8 bases, with 5 bases separating them. The CDR3 DNA reads as TGCAGTGCTAGAGATGCAGATGAGCAGTTCTTC. This sequence encodes CSARDADEQFF.

V gene TRBV5-1 combines with J gene TRBJ2-2; tentatively, D is TRBD1 (6 bases). The CDR3 has 16 residues. Germline V gives CDR1 SGHRS, CDR2 YFSETQ. V lost 4 bases, J lost 5 bases, and 18 bases lay in between. The DNA for the CDR3 is TGCGCCAGCAGCCGAGGGGGACACTCGGCGACCGGGGAGCTGTTTTTT. Protein product: CASSRGGHSATGELFF.

The V and J genes are TRBV28 and TRBJ1-2, with TRBD1 matching 8 bases. The CDR3 consists of 16 residues. J was trimmed by 6 bases and V by 6 bases; bases with no gene match: 15. Germline CDR1 and CDR2: MDHEN and SYDVKM. In DNA form, the CDR3 reads TGTGCCAGCAGCGATGACCAGGGGGCGCGGTTAGATGGCTACACCTTC. It translates to CASSDDQGARLDGYTF.

This clone appeared once. J is TRBJ1-1 and V is TRBV27; D not resolved. The CDR3 runs to 14 residues. Trimming pared 2 bases from V and 3 bases from J, leaving 10 bases between. Per germline, CDR1 MNHEY and CDR2 SMNVEV (reference sequence). The CDR3 here is CASSLQTQDTEAFF. The DNA for the CDR3 is TGTGCCAGCAGTTTACAGACTCAGGACACTGAAGCTTTCTTT.

This sequence joins TRBV4-1 and TRBJ2-7; TRBD2 might be the D (6 bases). The CDR3 contains 14 residues. V was shortened by 4 bases and J by 7 bases, with 17 bases between the two germline ends. The germline V gene encodes CDR1 MGHRA and CDR2 YSYEKL. As DNA, the CDR3 is TGCGCCAGCAGCCCGGGACTTACCCAAAGGGAGCAGTACTTC. It specifies CASSPGLTQREQYF.

This chain uses TRBV5-4 with TRBJ2-7; 9 bases agree with TRBD2. The CDR3 totals 14 residues. Germline V lookup: CDR1 SGHNT, CDR2 YYREEE (reference sequence). Trimming cost V 4 bases and J 5 bases; bases outside gene matches: 7. The CDR3 reads CASSAGTSSDEQYF. The CDR3 nucleotides read TGTGCCAGCAGCGCAGGGACTAGCTCGGACGAGCAGTACTTC.

The chain has TRBV5-1 and TRBJ2-7; 9 nucleotides align to TRBD1. This CDR3 is 15 amino acids long. V shed 4 bases and J 4 bases; nucleotides not matched to a gene: 9. CDR1 and CDR2 (germline): SGHRS, YFSETQ. CDR3 in amino acids: CASSPQTGGDYEQYF. As DNA, the CDR3 is TGCGCCAGCAGCCCACAGACAGGGGGGGATTACGAGCAGTACTTC.

Here the CDR3 reads CASSSPPAGVTEAFF. The CDR3 DNA reads TGTGCCAGCAGCTCACCTCCAGCCGGAGTCACTGAAGCTTTCTTT. The chain is built from TRBV5-4 and TRBJ1-1; D is ambiguous. Germline CDR1 is SGHNT and CDR2 is YYREEE (reference sequence). CDR3 length equals 15 residues. V was pared by 3 bases and J by 4 bases, with 16 bases between.

The chain carries TRBV11-1 and TRBJ2-1, with TRBD2 identical over 10 bases. Unmatched junction bases numbered 7, after V lost 5 bases and J lost 6 bases. The CDR3 loop spans 15 amino acids. CDR1 and CDR2 from the germline V gene are SGHAT and FQDESV (reference sequence). CDR3 bases: TGTGCCAGCAGCCCCCGGACTAGCGGATTCAATGAGCAGTTCTTC. Residues: CASSPRTSGFNEQFF.

The chain has TRBV5-1 and TRBJ2-7; 7 positions agree with TRBD1. Germline loops: CDR1 SGHRS, CDR2 YFSETQ. This CDR3 is 15 amino acids long. Germline trimming cut 4 bases from V and 3 bases from J; bases unmatched to any gene: 10. The CDR3: CASSPFTGTDYEQYF. The CDR3 nucleotides are TGCGCCAGCAGCCCGTTCACAGGGACAGACTACGAGCAGTACTTC.

This chain uses TRBV4-1 with TRBJ1-2; D call uncertain. Germline V gives CDR1 MGHRA, CDR2 YSYEKL. The CDR3 covers 15 residues. Trimming cost V 1 base and J 0 bases, with 9 bases left between them. In nucleotides, the CDR3 is TGCGCCAGCAGCCAAGGGGAAAGAACTAACTATGGCTACACCTTC. Amino acid sequence: CASSQGERTNYGYTF.

This chain joins TRBV13 and TRBJ2-5; D remains unclear. V was cut by 5 bases and J by 5 bases, with 12 bases left in between. The CDR3 is 13 residues long. CDR1 is PRHDT, CDR2 FYEKMQ, per germline (reference sequence). This chain's CDR3 is CASSIRVSETQYF. CDR3 sequence (DNA): TGTGCCAGCAGCATTAGGGTGAGCGAGACCCAGTACTTC.

As for this clone: One junction end disagrees with the germline gene, perhaps due to a read error. The chain employs TRBV12-3 or TRBV12-4 and TRBJ2-3, with D possibly TRBD2 on 6 matching bases. The CDR3 has 12 residues. In DNA, the CDR3 is TGTGCCAGCAGTCCCGCGGGACCCTCATGGCATTTT. Encoded protein: CASSPAGPSWHF.

This clone was seen once. The chain carries TRBV6-1 and TRBJ1-1, with 7 bases that match TRBD1. This CDR3 is 16 amino acids long. V was clipped by 3 bases and J by 0 bases; unmatched bases: 7. Per the germline V gene, CDR1 is MNHNS and CDR2 is SASEGT. CDR3 nucleotides: TGTGCCAGCAGTGAGCCGGACAGGCGATTGAACACTGAAGCTTTCTTT. Translation gives CASSEPDRRLNTEAFF.

The chain couples TRBV18 to TRBJ2-7, with D possibly called TRBD1 or TRBD2 (5 bases each). Germline CDR1 is KGHSH and CDR2 is LQKENI. This CDR3 is built from 14 residues. V lost 2 bases and J lost 3, with 11 bases in between. CDR3 DNA: TGTGCCAGCTCACCAAGGGGAGTAAACTACGAGCAGTACTTC. Its protein product is CASSPRGVNYEQYF.

The chain employs TRBV13 and TRBJ2-4; D call uncertain. V dropped 5 bases and J dropped 3 bases, with 2 bases sitting between them. Germline V gives CDR1 PRHDT, CDR2 FYEKMQ (reference sequence). This CDR3 is built from 11 residues. The CDR3 loop is CASSSKNIQYF. In DNA, the CDR3 is TGTGCCAGCAGCAGCAAAAACATTCAGTACTTC.

This chain connects TRBV6-2 or TRBV6-3 to TRBJ2-5; weak D call: TRBD2 (7 bases). CDR1 and CDR2 from the germline V gene are MNHEY and SVGEGT. This CDR3 contains 15 residues. V shed 5 bases and J shed 7 bases, with 20 bases lying between them. The CDR3 loop is CASSPGGLGRGTQYF. CDR3 sequence (DNA): TGTGCCAGCAGTCCCGGGGGGCTTGGAAGGGGGACCCAGTACTTC.

The chain joins TRBV6-1 to TRBJ2-7; TRBD2 matches at 11 bases. With 4 bases clipped from V and 3 bases from J, the junction kept 8 bases outside the gene matches. This CDR3 region has 16 residues. Looked up from germline, CDR1 is MNHNS and CDR2 is SASEGT. CDR3 bases: TGTGCCAGCAGTGTCCTAGCGGGGGGAACAAACTACGAGCAGTACTTC. Its translation: CASSVLAGGTNYEQYF.

The chain employs TRBV14 and TRBJ2-3, with a possible D match to TRBD1 (6 bases). Per the germline V gene, CDR1 is SGHDN and CDR2 is FVKESK. This CDR3 has 14 amino acids. Trimming took off 6 bases at V and 4 bases at J, with 14 bases between the two ends. The CDR3, as DNA: TGTGCCAGCAGTCAACACAGGGACGCAGATACGCAGTATTTT. This sequence encodes CASSQHRDADTQYF. Using reference TRBV14 and TRBJ2-3 for the parts outside the CDR3, the full variable domain is EAGVTQFPSHSVIEKGQTVTLRCDPISGHDNLYWYRRVMGKEIKFLLHFVKESKQDESGMPNNRFLAERTGGTYSTLKVQPAELEDSGVYFCASSQHRDADTQYFGPGTRLTVL.

The rearrangement uses TRBV12-3 or TRBV12-4 and TRBJ2-5; D tentatively reads TRBD1 or TRBD2 (6 bases each). The CDR3 has 12 amino acids. Trimming removed 5 bases at V and 4 bases at J, with 8 bases between. CDR3 nucleotide sequence: TGTGCCAGCAGTGGAGGGGGAGAGACCCAGTACTTC. Translating gives CASSGGGETQYF.

V is TRBV3-1 (or the pseudogene TRBV3-2) and J is TRBJ1-2; 9 bases match TRBD1. The germline V gene has CDR1 LGHDT and CDR2 YNNKEL (reference sequence). The V gene end was trimmed by 6 bases and the J gene end by 2 bases; junction bases not matched to a gene: 4. The CDR3 has 14 amino acids. The chain's CDR3 is CASSPGTGNYGYTF. CDR3 bases: TGTGCCAGCAGTCCCGGGACAGGGAACTATGGCTACACCTTC.

The V and J genes are TRBV2 and TRBJ2-5; D not certain. Trimming stripped 2 bases from V and 2 bases from J, with 3 bases between. The CDR3 has 12 amino acids. The germline CDR1 and CDR2 sequences are SNHLY and FYNNEI. Here the CDR3 DNA reads TGTGCCAGCAGTGAACAGCAAGAGACCCAGTACTTC. Its protein is CASSEQQETQYF.

The V gene is TRBV5-8, the J gene TRBJ2-1, with D perhaps matching TRBD2 (6 bases). Trimming cost V 3 bases and J 9 bases, with 10 bases left between them. The V gene's germline CDR1 is SGHTS and CDR2 YDEGEE. The CDR3 length is 12 residues. CDR3 sequence: CASSSWGGEQFF. The CDR3, as DNA: TGTGCCAGCAGCTCCTGGGGAGGTGAGCAGTTCTTC.

This clone was counted a few times. The rearrangement uses TRBV5-6 and TRBJ1-1; 11 nucleotides agree with TRBD1. Germline CDR1 reads SGHDT; CDR2 reads YYEEEE. The CDR3 length is 14 residues. Trimming cost V 2 bases and J 4 bases; bases outside gene matches: 1. The CDR3: CASSLGTGGTEAFF. CDR3 coding DNA: TGTGCCAGCAGCTTAGGGACAGGGGGCACTGAAGCTTTCTTT.